Listed below are T cell receptor beta chains from one sample, sequenced in a study of cytomegalovirus exposure and HLA in healthy donors. Only in-frame clones appear in the TCRdb table, and some are missing; sequencing was by immunoSEQ multiplex PCR. The data hold 100,000 to 150,000 clones, with 80% observed a single time. The sequenced sample was PBMCs. All receptors derive from a female donor in good health and CMV-seronegative. CDR3s include the opening cysteine and the closing phenylalanine or tryptophan. A D gene is named only where the DNA matches it firmly.

v_call d_call cdr3_aa
TRBV5-6 TRBD2 CASSGLAGEYQETQYF
TRBV6-5 TRBD1 CASSLDRGQETQYF
TRBV4-1 TRBD2 CASSQGRTSWSTDTQYF
TRBV2 - CASTAGPYEQYF
TRBV7-3 - CASSLGQTNTEAFF
TRBV4-1 TRBD1 CASSQVVGGLNTEAFF
TRBV2 TRBD1 CASSQPRDSSSYNSPLHF
TRBV9 - CASSVGGGTGANGLTF
TRBV18 - CASSPPTSGSPLHF
TRBV6-1 TRBD1 CASSEGTGGRDTQYF
TRBV7-9 TRBD1 CSSSLDGGQSGYGYTF
TRBV4-1 TRBD2 CASSQRSGGAVNEQFF
TRBV18 TRBD1 CASSPDREDTQYF
TRBV11-2 - CASSLGADYGYTF
TRBV5-1 - CASGPLSGGYDTEAFF